The present entry profiles one T cell receptor beta chain with its context. The clone's antigen remains unknown. No base qualities exist here, and no much larger clone lies one base off it. CDR1 MDHEN and CDR2 SYDVKM are derived from the germline V gene. The cysteine opens and the phenylalanine closes a CDR3 of 13 amino acids. Only the CDR3 part of the read is kept: 39 bases, read in frame from the first base. The junction shows trimming of 11 bases on V and 1 base on J, plus 14 bases between the germline ends. The receptor library was made with the immunoSEQ multiplex PCR assay. RNA was extracted from all samples and reverse transcribed into cDNA, which served as template for TCR sequencing. First-strand cDNA was synthesized using SuperScript III with a 2:1 mix of oligo-dT and random hexamers. A synthetic immune receptor repertoire was used to gauge amplification bias, and whatever bias remained was removed computationally. The paper's data handling went like this. Raw reads were preprocessed for error removal, and CDR3 was defined according to IMGT conventions as running from the conserved cysteine to phenylalanine. Clonality was computed by normalizing Shannon entropy by log2 of the number of productive unique TCRs and subtracting the result from 1. CD4 or CD8 identity of scalp clones was inferred by cross-referencing scalp TCRbeta sequences with sorted blood CD4 and CD8 repertoires. TCRdb took this table from immuneACCESS and kept in-frame rearrangements with V and J called. Such tables lack part of the clones; where checked against another copy, unresolved V genes explain under half of the gap, and the rest is unexplained. V, J and clone size are taken as reported in that table, and D and trimming were inferred from the DNA itself. The sample records 170,000 or so clones, roughly two thirds of which are singletons. The ten largest clones represent 0.9% to 1% of the sample.

The time point label here, explained by the study, means: around 4 weeks on oral tofacitinib. This specimen's treatment or condition label, interpreted: oral pan-JAK inhibitor, 5-10 mg twice daily. From alopecia areata patients, peripheral blood was collected along with lesional scalp punch biopsies. PBMCs were separated by density centrifugation and stained for CD3, CD4 and CD8, after which CD4+ and CD8+ T cells were sorted on a FACSAria. The data are from a study of CD8+ T cells in alopecia areata (dated by TCRdb to 2016 to 2018). About the study as a whole: Treated patients were enrolled in an open-label pilot trial of oral tofacitinib at 5 to 10 mg twice daily for moderate-to-severe alopecia areata. TCRbeta CDR3 regions were amplified by immunoSEQ multiplex PCR with 35 Vbeta forward and 13 Jbeta reverse primers. Tofacitinib was given for 6 to 18 months, followed by 6 months of follow-up off drug to assess delayed response and recurrence. Biopsies were taken from tofacitinib-treated patients at baseline and again at 4 and 24 weeks into treatment, and several of those patients also had a later scalp biopsy. The SALT score, which quantifies the percentage of affected scalp surface area, was used to measure disease severity in treated patients. RNA came from the PAXgene miRNA kit for fixed scalp, the miRNeasy kit for PBMCs, and the RNeasy kit for mouse skin. Scalp clonality was compared across normal scalp (n=4), patchy alopecia areata scalp (n=8), and alopecia totalis/universalis scalp (n=8). In humans, TCRbeta sequencing was performed on scalp tissue and on sorted CD4+ and CD8+ peripheral blood T cells from healthy controls and from patients with patchy or totalis/universalis alopecia areata. The study used high-throughput TCRbeta sequencing to examine T cell clonal expansion in alopecia areata, in both the C3H/HeJ mouse model and human patients. Paper-wide results and their limitations: Lesional scalp, especially in alopecia totalis/universalis, showed higher clonality and more expanded CD8+ clones than normal scalp, suggesting antigenic drive. Scalp TCR repertoire analysis is complicated because resident alphabeta T cells in normal human skin are also sequenced, whereas mouse skin is dominated by gammadelta T cells. Because the treated cohort was small and had just a single nonresponder, larger studies are needed to establish links between baseline CD8+ expansion and response. With tofacitinib, both scalp clonality and the number of expanded CD8+ clones among the top 100 scalp clones went down significantly. Many expanded lesional clones were found to persist in scalp and blood during tofacitinib treatment, and relapse after treatment cessation may be partly explained by this persistence. Shared TCR sequences between patients were less evident than in mice, which may be partly attributable to HLA diversity in the patient population.

The sequenced sample was CD4+ T cells sorted from blood, obtained at week 4, from a patient treated with tofacitinib. The sequence was collected from a human donor with alopecia areata. In this chain, TRBV28 is recombined with TRBJ1-1; no D gene call is confident. The DNA is TGTGCCGTACGATCGACCGGGAACACTGAAGCTTTCTTT. It translates as CAVRSTGNTEAFF.